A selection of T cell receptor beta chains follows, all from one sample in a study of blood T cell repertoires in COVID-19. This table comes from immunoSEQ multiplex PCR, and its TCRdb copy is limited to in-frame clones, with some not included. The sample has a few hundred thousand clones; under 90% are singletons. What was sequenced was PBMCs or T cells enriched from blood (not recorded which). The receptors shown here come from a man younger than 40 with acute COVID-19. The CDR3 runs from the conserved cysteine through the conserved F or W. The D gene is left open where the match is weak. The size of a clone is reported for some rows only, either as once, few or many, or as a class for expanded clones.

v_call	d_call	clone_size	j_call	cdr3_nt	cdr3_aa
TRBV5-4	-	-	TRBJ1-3	TGTGCCAGCAGACTCGCCGGCTCTGGAAACACCATATATTTT	CASRLAGSGNTIYF
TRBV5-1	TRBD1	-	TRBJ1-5	TGCGCCAGCAGCTCCGGCCTAGGGACAGGGGGCAATCAGCCCCAGCATTTT	CASSSGLGTGGNQPQHF
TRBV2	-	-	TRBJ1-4	TGTGCCAGCAGTGAGGCCCAGGCCCCAACTAATGAAAAACTGTTTTTT	CASSEAQAPTNEKLFF
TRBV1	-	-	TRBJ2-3	TGCACCAGCAGGGGGGGTGGGGATGGAGATACGCAGTATTTT	CTSRGGGDGDTQYF
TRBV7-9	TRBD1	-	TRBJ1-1	TGTGCCAGCAGCCATCGGGGACAGGGGGCTGAAGCTTTCTTT	CASSHRGQGAEAFF
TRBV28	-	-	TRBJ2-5	TGTGCCAGCAGTTTAAGCAGGCAGCACCAAGAGACCCAGTACTTC	CASSLSRQHQETQYF
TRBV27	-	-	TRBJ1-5	TGTGCCAGCAGATCCACAGGGACCCAGCCCCAGCATTTT	CASRSTGTQPQHF
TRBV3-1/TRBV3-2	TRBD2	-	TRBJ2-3	TGTGCCAGCAGCCAAGGGAACTCCGGGACTAGCGGGAGCACAGATACGCAGTATTTT	CASSQGNSGTSGSTDTQYF
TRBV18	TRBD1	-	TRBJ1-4	TGTGCCAGCTCACCTGGGACAGGATTTAATGAAAAACTGTTTTTT	CASSPGTGFNEKLFF
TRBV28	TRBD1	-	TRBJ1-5	TGTGCCGCCGCAGGGGGGAATCAGCCCCAGCATTTT	CAAAGGNQPQHF
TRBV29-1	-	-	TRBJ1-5	TGCAGCGTTGTAGCGCAGCCAGATCAGCCCCAGCATTTT	CSVVAQPDQPQHF
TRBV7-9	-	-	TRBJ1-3	TGTGCCAGCAGCTTGGGGCGGGGAACTGGAAACACCATATATTTT	CASSLGRGTGNTIYF
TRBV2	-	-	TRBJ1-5	TGTGCCAGCAGTCCGGGGGGCAATCAGCCCCAGCATTTT	CASSPGGNQPQHF
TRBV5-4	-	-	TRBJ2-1	TGTGCCAGCAGCTTGGAGGGGGTGCAGTTCTTC	CASSLEGVQFF
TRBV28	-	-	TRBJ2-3	TGTGCCAGCAACCAGGGGTTGAGCACAGATACGCAGTATTTT	CASNQGLSTDTQYF
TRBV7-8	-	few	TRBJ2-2	TGTGCCAGCAGCCGAGGACCGCCGGGAAACACCGGGGAGCTGTTTTTT	CASSRGPPGNTGELFF
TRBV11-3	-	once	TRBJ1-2	TGTGCCAGCAGCTACGGGATTAACTATGGCTACACCTTC	CASSYGINYGYTF
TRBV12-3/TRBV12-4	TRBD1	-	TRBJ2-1	TGTGCCAGCAGTTTTAACCGGGACAGCCAGTTCTTC	CASSFNRDSQFF
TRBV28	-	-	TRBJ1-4	TGTGCCAGTAGGGATTACAGGGCAACTAATGAAAAACTGTTTTTT	CASRDYRATNEKLFF
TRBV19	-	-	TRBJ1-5	TGTGCCAGTAGTATAGAGGTCCAGGCGAATCAGCCCCAGCATTTT	CASSIEVQANQPQHF